Following are 21 T cell receptor beta chains from one sample sequenced in a study of T-cell reconstitution after alpha-beta-depleted transplantation in children. The TCRbeta library incorporated unique molecular identifiers. From the PCR reads, TCRdb called clonotypes with MiXCR, one entry per CDR3 protein. The repertoire includes some 250,000 distinct CDR3 sequences, around 13% of them detected once, and about 2.6% sits in the top ten. This material consisted of PBMCs from the stem cell graft donor, taken from the stem cell graft. The receptors were gathered from a human donor who donated a stem cell graft to a child with acute lymphoblastic leukemia.

This clonotype has a count of ten or more. This chain connects TRBV7-2 to TRBJ1-5; maybe TRBD1 (6 bases). Germline-derived CDR1 and CDR2 are SGHTA and FQGNSA. The CDR3 spans 16 residues. V dropped 2 bases and J dropped 6 bases, with 17 bases sitting between them. CDR3 region: CASSLRAQGGPQPQHF. The CDR3 DNA is TGTGCCAGCAGCTTAAGGGCACAGGGAGGGCCTCAGCCCCAGCATTTT.

This clonotype has at least ten counts. The J gene is TRBJ1-4, the V gene TRBV6-5; 9 nucleotides match TRBD1. J gave up 14 bases and V 6 bases, and 13 bases lay outside the gene matches. Germline-derived CDR1 and CDR2 are MNHEY and SVGAGI. CDR3 size: 14 residues. For the CDR3, the DNA is TGTGCCAGCAGACCGGGACAGGGCCCCGTAGGCCTGTTTTTT. This encodes CASRPGQGPVGLFF.

This clonotype was counted at least ten times. The V and J genes are TRBV7-2 and TRBJ2-7; the D gene could be TRBD1 or TRBD2 (5 bases each). The CDR3 sequence is 15 residues long. Germline V gene data show CDR1 as SGHTA and CDR2 as FQGNSA. V was clipped by 5 bases and J by 6 bases, with 20 bases between them. The CDR3 nucleotides read TGTGCCAGCAGCCAAACGGGGCAACCGACCGCCGAGCAGTACTTC. Its translation: CASSQTGQPTAEQYF.

This clonotype occurred a few times. The chain has TRBV20-1 and TRBJ1-5, with TRBD1 identical over 7 bases. Germline CDR1 DFQATT, CDR2 SNEGSKA (reference sequence). The length of the CDR3 is 18 residues. V lost 2 bases to trimming and J lost 0 bases; unmatched junction nucleotides: 13. The CDR3 DNA follows: TGCAGTGCTAGACGTGCCGGGACAGACTTTTATAGCAATCAGCCCCAGCATTTT. Its translation: CSARRAGTDFYSNQPQHF.

This clonotype has only a few counts. This rearrangement joins TRBV6-1 to TRBJ2-7; D is uncertain. CDR1 is MNHNS, CDR2 SASEGT, per germline. V gave up 2 bases and J gave up 3 bases, with 14 bases separating them. This CDR3 comprises 15 residues. The CDR3 reads CASSELRDPYYEQYF. The CDR3 nucleotides are TGTGCCAGCAGTGAACTAAGGGATCCGTACTACGAGCAGTACTTC.

The CDR3 spells CASNDLQGATADTQYF. CDR3 in DNA: TGTGCCAGCAACGACCTACAGGGGGCTACAGCAGATACGCAGTATTTT. The V and J genes are TRBV12-3 or TRBV12-4 and TRBJ2-3; TRBD1 agrees at 9 bases. J gave up 4 bases and V 7 bases, and 12 bases lay outside the gene matches. CDR3 length: 16 amino acids.

This clonotype was seen at least ten times. The rearrangement uses TRBV6-6 and TRBJ2-7; D remains unclear. This CDR3 contains 12 residues. Per germline, CDR1 MNHNY and CDR2 SVGAGI (reference sequence). V lost 5 bases and J 1 base, leaving 6 bases between the germline ends. CDR3 bases: TGTGCCAGCAGTCTTCAATCCTACGAGCAGTACTTC. Protein sequence: CASSLQSYEQYF.

There are many counts of this clonotype. The chain uses TRBV5-1 and TRBJ2-4; no definite D call. From germline, CDR1 is SGHRS and CDR2 YFSETQ. Trimming removed 0 bases at V and 10 bases at J, with 14 bases between. CDR3 size: 14 residues. CDR3: CASSLGIVTAIQYF. The CDR3 DNA is TGCGCCAGCAGCTTGGGCATAGTAACCGCGATTCAGTACTTC.

This clonotype has a count of ten or more. This sequence joins TRBV9 and TRBJ2-3; D might be TRBD2 (5 bases). Germline lookup yields CDR1 SGDLS and CDR2 YYNGEE. The CDR3 has 15 residues. V was clipped by 4 bases and J by 2 bases, with 14 bases between them. The CDR3 sequence: CASSPREGVTDTQYF. The CDR3 DNA is TGTGCCAGCAGCCCCCGGGAAGGCGTCACAGATACGCAGTATTTT. Together with reference TRBV9 and TRBJ2-3, the CDR3 gives the full variable domain: DSGVTQTPKHLITATGQRVTLRCSPRSGDLSVYWYQQSLDQGLQFLIQYYNGEERAKGNILERFSAQQFPDLHSELNLSSLELGDSALYFCASSPREGVTDTQYFGPGTRLTVL.

This clonotype appeared many times. The genes are TRBV9 and TRBJ2-3, with 8 bases fitting TRBD2. The CDR3 spans 15 residues. J was trimmed by 2 bases and V by 6 bases; bases with no gene match: 8. The germline CDR1 and CDR2 sequences are SGDLS and YYNGEE. CDR3 amino acids: CASTLGGGNTDTQYF. The CDR3, as DNA: TGTGCCAGCACCCTTGGCGGGGGGAACACAGATACGCAGTATTTT.

This chain connects TRBV27 to TRBJ1-2; no clear D gene. Germline CDR1 and CDR2: MNHEY and SMNVEV (reference sequence). The CDR3 is 15 amino acids. V was cut by 3 bases and J by 0 bases, with 11 bases left in between. CDR3 in amino acids: CASSFLPVSNYGYTF. CDR3 in DNA: TGTGCCAGCAGTTTCTTACCGGTCTCTAACTATGGCTACACCTTC.

This clonotype was observed at least ten times. The chain uses TRBV5-1 and TRBJ2-7; 10 bases align to TRBD1. V shed 5 bases and J 5 bases; nucleotides not matched to a gene: 4. The CDR3 contains 13 residues. Germline values: CDR1 SGHRS, CDR2 YFSETQ. The CDR3 coding sequence is TGCGCCAGCAGTGGGGACAGGGGTCACGAGCAGTACTTC. Translating it yields CASSGDRGHEQYF.

This clonotype was seen ten or more times. The V gene is TRBV5-1, the J gene TRBJ2-2, with 7 bases fitting TRBD1. V lost 4 bases to trimming and J lost 4 bases; unmatched junction nucleotides: 7. Germline CDR1 and CDR2: SGHRS and YFSETQ. The CDR3 consists of 15 residues. CDR3 bases: TGCGCCAGCAGCCCCGGGACAGTGCTCACCGGGGAGCTGTTTTTT. This codes for CASSPGTVLTGELFF.

The chain couples TRBV4-2 to TRBJ1-5; TRBD1 matches 9 bases. The trim removed 1 base at V and 6 bases at J, leaving 7 bases unmatched. Germline loops: CDR1 LGHNA, CDR2 YNFKEQ. The CDR3 consists of 16 residues. This CDR3 reads CASSQGGGQGGQPQHF. In DNA, the CDR3 is TGTGCCAGCAGCCAAGGCGGGGGACAGGGCGGTCAGCCCCAGCATTTT.

This clonotype was counted ten times or more. The rearrangement joins TRBV5-6 to TRBJ2-4; 8 bases are a match to TRBD1. V gave up 4 bases and J gave up 7 bases; unmatched junction bases: 19. The germline V gene has CDR1 SGHDT and CDR2 YYEEEE. This CDR3 contains 18 residues. DNA of the CDR3: TGTGCCAGCAGCCCAGGCAGAGGACAGGGAATGAAGGTGAACATTCAGTACTTC. Protein sequence: CASSPGRGQGMKVNIQYF.

The V call is TRBV20-1, the J call TRBJ2-7, with D perhaps TRBD1 (7 bases). Germline V gene data show CDR1 as DFQATT and CDR2 as SNEGSKA (reference sequence). Trimming removed 6 bases at V and 6 bases at J, with 24 bases between. There are 15 residues in the CDR3. The chain's CDR3 is CSAEGGRVRGIEQYF. In DNA, the CDR3 is TGCAGTGCCGAGGGGGGTCGTGTCAGGGGGATCGAGCAGTACTTC.

This clonotype was observed at least ten times. The chain recombines TRBV5-6 with TRBJ2-4; 8 bases align to TRBD2. V lost 4 bases to trimming and J lost 12 bases; unmatched junction nucleotides: 9. Germline V gives CDR1 SGHDT, CDR2 YYEEEE. The CDR3 consists of 13 residues. This CDR3 reads CASSIKGLVNQYF. CDR3 coding DNA: TGTGCCAGCAGCATAAAGGGACTAGTGAATCAGTACTTC.

Remarks on this clonotype: One base away lies a much larger clone, so this may be a sequencing read error. The chain recombines TRBV30 with TRBJ2-2; 9 bases line up with TRBD2. With 2 bases clipped from V and 9 bases from J, the junction kept 13 bases outside the gene matches. The CDR3 is 16 residues long. Germline lookup yields CDR1 GTSNPN and CDR2 SVGIG (reference sequence). The CDR3 sequence is CAWSTLAGVGTRELFF. The CDR3 nucleotides read TGTGCCTGGAGTACCTTAGCGGGAGTAGGAACCCGGGAGCTGTTTTTT.

The chain employs TRBV12-3 or TRBV12-4 and TRBJ2-5; D is unresolved. Trimming left V 7 bases short and J 5 bases short, with 8 bases between. CDR3 length equals 11 residues. CDR3 protein: CASTLRETQYF. The CDR3 DNA follows: TGTGCCAGCACCCTCCGTGAGACCCAGTACTTC.

At least ten counts were recorded for this clonotype. The CDR3 sequence: CASSAGTPEAFF. CDR3 coding DNA: TGTGCCAGCAGTGCCGGGACACCTGAAGCTTTCTTT. V and J are TRBV25-1 and TRBJ1-1; maybe TRBD1 (6 bases). V lost 4 bases to trimming and J lost 6 bases, with 9 bases between them. Germline V gene data show CDR1 as MGHDK and CDR2 as SYGVNS. The CDR3 sequence is 12 residues long.

This clonotype was seen at least ten times. The gene calls are TRBV29-1 and TRBJ1-1; D is unclear. The CDR3 totals 14 residues. Per germline, CDR1 SQVTM and CDR2 ANQGSEA. Trimming pared 7 bases from V and 1 base from J, leaving 16 bases between. The chain's CDR3 is CSGSSMVKNTEAFF. CDR3 sequence (DNA): TGCAGCGGTTCCAGCATGGTTAAGAACACTGAAGCTTTCTTT.